This TCR beta chain was captured in a study of T cells in Graves' hyperthyroidism and ophthalmopathy. Amplification of TCR beta CDR3 regions was performed using RNA transcripts as template. A set of HTBI primers served as the primers for a first-round RT-PCR of the TCR CDR3. Each CDR3 protein gets one entry after TCRdb re-called the multiplex PCR reads with MiXCR. The table lists around 490,000 distinct CDR3 sequences, about 20% of them singletons, with about 45% in the top ten. On the basis of clinical symptoms, serum thyroxine and TRAb, thyroid ultrasound and orbital computed tomography, diagnoses were made. The CDR3 consists of 15 residues. Trimming took off 6 bases at V and 6 bases at J, with 19 bases between the two ends. Germline CDR1 reads MDHEN; CDR2 reads SYDVKM. This clonotype has just a few counts.

The chain employs TRBV28 and TRBJ2-3, with D hard to call. The origin of this receptor is a man between 35 and 55 years old with Graves' ophthalmopathy. Source material: blood. The CDR3 DNA is TGTGCCAGCAGCTGGTTACCGACTCTCGGGGATACGCAGTATTTT. This encodes CASSWLPTLGDTQYF.